Listed below are T cell receptor beta chains from one sample, sequenced in a study of shared clonotypes between healthy human individuals. Profiling relied on immunoSEQ multiplex PCR, and the TCRdb table lists in-frame clones only, not all of them. The data show approximately 500,000 clones, with 81% seen just once and over 9.5% held by the top ten. The sample taken for sequencing was PBMCs. These receptors came from a woman aged 40 to 50 in good health. Some clones in this sample may be carry-over from other donors' samples. Each CDR3 is given without its conserved first and last residue.

J,V,CDR3
TRBJ2-3,TRBV9,ASSWSGRTDTQY
TRBJ2-7,TRBV28,ASSLSRAEQY
TRBJ2-2,TRBV7-2,ASSLGLAGVGELF
TRBJ1-2,TRBV14,ASTRDSGYGYT
TRBJ2-7,TRBV6-6,ASSLGGYSYEQY
TRBJ2-5,TRBV2,ASRQIEETQY
TRBJ2-1,TRBV7-2,ASSLGRGAYNEQF
TRBJ2-7,TRBV2,ASSEDVSYEQY
TRBJ1-4,TRBV5-8,ASSLDAEKLF
TRBJ2-5,TRBV7-2,ASSLAGPGPEQETQY
TRBJ2-2,TRBV6-5,ASSAGTVNTGELF
TRBJ2-1,TRBV10-3,AISASNAYNEQF
TRBJ1-3,TRBV25-1,ASSDPRGPGNTIY
TRBJ2-1,TRBV11-3,ASSLGGTSNEQF
TRBJ2-1,TRBV5-4,ASSLLADTYNEQF
TRBJ1-6,TRBV5-1,ASSPRTGENSPLH
TRBJ2-3,TRBV27,ASSGAGGLRTDTQY
TRBJ2-1,TRBV10-3,AISRAGTGDNEQF
TRBJ2-7,TRBV5-1,ASSRADSSYEQY
TRBJ1-5,TRBV6-6,ASSPYFLWNQPQH
TRBJ1-2,TRBV18,ASSPAGVYDGYT
TRBJ1-2,TRBV5-1,ASSLEYRVGYGYT
TRBJ2-1,TRBV9,ASSKEVLAGEQF
TRBJ2-1,TRBV28,ASSSPRDQYNEQF